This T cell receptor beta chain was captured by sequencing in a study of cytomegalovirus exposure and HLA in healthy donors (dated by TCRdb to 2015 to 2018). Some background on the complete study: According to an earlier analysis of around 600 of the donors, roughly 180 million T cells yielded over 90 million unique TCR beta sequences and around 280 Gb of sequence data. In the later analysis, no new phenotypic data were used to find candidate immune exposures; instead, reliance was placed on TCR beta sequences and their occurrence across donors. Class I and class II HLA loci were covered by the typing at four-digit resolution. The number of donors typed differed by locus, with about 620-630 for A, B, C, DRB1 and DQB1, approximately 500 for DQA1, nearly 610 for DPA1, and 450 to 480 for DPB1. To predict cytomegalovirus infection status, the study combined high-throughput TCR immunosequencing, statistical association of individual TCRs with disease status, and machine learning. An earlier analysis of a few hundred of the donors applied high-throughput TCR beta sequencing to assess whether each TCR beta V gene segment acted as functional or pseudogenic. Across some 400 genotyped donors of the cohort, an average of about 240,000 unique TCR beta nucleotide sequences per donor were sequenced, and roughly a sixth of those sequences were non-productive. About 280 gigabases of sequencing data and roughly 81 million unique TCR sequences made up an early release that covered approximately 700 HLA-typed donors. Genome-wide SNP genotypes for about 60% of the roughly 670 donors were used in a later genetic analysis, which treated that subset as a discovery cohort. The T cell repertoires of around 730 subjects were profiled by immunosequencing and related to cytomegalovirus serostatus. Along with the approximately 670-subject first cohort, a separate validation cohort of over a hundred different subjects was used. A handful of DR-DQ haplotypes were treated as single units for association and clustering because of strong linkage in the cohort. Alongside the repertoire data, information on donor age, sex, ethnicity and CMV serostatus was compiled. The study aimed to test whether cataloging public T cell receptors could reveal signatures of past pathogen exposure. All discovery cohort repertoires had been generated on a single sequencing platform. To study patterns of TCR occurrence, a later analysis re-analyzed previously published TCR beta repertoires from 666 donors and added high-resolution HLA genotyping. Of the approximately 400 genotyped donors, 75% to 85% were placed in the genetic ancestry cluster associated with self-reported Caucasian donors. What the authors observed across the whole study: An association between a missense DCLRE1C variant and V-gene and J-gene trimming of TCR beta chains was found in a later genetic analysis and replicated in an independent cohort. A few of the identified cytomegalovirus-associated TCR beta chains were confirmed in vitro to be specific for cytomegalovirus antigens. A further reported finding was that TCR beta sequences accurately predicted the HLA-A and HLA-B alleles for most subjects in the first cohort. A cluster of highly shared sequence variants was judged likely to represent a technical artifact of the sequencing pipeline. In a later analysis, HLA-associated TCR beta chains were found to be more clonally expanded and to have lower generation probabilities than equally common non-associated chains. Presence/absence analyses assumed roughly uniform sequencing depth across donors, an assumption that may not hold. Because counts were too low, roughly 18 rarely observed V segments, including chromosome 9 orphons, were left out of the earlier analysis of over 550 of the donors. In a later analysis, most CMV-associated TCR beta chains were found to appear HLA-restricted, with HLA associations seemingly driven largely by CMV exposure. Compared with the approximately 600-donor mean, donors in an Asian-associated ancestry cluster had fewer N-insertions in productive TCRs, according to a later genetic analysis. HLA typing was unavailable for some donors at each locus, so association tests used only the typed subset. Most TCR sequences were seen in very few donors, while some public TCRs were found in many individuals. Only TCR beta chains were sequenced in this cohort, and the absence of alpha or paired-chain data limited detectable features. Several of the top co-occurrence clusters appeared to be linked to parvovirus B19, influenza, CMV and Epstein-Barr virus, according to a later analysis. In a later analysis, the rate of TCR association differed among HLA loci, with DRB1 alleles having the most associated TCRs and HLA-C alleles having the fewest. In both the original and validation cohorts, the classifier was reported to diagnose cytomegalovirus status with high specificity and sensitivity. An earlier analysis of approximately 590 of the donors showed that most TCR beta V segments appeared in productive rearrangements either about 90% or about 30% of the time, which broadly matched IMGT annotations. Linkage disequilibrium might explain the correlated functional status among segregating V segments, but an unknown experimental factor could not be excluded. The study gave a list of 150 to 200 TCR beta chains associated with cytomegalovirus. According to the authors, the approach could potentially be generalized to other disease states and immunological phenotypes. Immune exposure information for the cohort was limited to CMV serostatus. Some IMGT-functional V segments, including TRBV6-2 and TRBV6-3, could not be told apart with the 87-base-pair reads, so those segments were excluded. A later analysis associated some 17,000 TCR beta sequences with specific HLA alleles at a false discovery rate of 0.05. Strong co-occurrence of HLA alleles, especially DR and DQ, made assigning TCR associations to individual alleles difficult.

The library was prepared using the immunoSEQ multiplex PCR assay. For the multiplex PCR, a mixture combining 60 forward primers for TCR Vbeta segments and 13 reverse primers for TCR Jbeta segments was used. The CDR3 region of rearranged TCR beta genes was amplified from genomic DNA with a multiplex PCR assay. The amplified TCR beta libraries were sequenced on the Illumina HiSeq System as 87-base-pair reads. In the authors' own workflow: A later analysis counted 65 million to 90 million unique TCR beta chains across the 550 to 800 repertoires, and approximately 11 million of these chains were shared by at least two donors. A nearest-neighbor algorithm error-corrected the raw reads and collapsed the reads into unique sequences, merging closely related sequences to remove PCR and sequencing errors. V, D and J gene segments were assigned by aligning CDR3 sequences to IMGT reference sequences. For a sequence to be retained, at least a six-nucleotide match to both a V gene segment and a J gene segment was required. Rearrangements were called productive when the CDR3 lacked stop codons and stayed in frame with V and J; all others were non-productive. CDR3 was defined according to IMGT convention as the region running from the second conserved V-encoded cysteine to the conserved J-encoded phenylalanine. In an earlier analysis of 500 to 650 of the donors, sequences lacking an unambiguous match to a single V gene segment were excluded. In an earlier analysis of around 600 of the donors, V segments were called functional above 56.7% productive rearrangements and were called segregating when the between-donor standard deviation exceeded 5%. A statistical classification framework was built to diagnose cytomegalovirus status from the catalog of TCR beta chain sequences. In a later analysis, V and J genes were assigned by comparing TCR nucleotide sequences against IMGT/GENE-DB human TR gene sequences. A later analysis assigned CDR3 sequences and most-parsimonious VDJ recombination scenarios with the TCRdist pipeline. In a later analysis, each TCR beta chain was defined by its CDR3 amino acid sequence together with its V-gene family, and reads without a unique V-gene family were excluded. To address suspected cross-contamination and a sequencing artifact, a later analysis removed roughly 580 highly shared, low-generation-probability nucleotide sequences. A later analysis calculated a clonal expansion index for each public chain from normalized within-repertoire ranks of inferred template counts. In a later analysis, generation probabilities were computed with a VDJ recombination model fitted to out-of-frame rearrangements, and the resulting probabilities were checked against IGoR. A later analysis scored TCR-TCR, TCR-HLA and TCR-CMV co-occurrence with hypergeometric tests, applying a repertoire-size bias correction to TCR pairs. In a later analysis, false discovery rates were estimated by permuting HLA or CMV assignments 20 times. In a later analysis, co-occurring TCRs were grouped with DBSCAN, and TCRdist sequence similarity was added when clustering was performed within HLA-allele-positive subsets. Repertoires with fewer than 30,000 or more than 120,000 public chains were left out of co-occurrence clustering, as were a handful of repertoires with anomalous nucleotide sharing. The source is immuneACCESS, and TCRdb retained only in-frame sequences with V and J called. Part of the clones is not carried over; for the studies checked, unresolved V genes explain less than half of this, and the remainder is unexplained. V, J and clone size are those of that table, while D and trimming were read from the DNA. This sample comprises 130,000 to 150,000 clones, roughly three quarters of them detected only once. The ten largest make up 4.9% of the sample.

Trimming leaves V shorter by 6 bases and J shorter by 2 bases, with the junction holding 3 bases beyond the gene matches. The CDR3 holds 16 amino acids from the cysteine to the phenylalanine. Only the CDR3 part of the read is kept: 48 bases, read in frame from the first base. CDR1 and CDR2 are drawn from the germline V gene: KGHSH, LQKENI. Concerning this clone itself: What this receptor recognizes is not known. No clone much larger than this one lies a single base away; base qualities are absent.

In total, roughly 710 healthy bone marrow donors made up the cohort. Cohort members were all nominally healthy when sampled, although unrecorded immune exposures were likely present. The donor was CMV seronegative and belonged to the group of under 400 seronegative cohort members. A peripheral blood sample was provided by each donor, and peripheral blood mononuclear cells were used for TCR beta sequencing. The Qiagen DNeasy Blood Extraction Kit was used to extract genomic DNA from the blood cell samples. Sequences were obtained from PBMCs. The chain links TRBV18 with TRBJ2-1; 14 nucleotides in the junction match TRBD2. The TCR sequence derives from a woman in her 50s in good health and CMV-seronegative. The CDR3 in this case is CASSPGLAGAYNEQFF. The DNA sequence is TGTGCCAGCTCCCCGGGACTAGCGGGGGCCTACAATGAGCAGTTCTTC. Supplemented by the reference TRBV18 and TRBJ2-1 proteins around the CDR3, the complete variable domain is NAGVMQNPRHLVRRRGQEARLRCSPMKGHSHVYWYRQLPEEGLKFMVYLQKENIIDESGMPKERFSAEFPKEGPSILRIQQVVRGDSAAYFCASSPGLAGAYNEQFFGPGTRLTVL.